The rows below give T cell receptor beta chains drawn from one sample of a study of shared clonotypes between healthy human individuals. Using immunoSEQ multiplex PCR, the repertoire was profiled, and TCRdb retains in-frame clones only, with some absent. The sample comprises about 480,000 clones, around 79% of which are singletons, and approximately 13% rests with the top ten. Specimen: PBMCs. The receptors derive from a woman between 40 and 50 years old in good health. Some clones in this sample may be carry-over from other donors' samples. CDR3s leave out the opening cysteine and the closing phenylalanine or tryptophan. Only part of the rows carry a size: once, few, many, or a class if the clone is expanded.

abundance: once
j_gene: TRBJ2-1
v_gene: TRBV7-3
CDR3aa: ASSLGDEQF

abundance: -
j_gene: TRBJ2-7
v_gene: TRBV18
CDR3aa: ASSPLGAEQY

abundance: -
j_gene: TRBJ1-2
v_gene: TRBV5-7
CDR3aa: APPRRPNYGYT

abundance: few
j_gene: TRBJ2-2
v_gene: TRBV14
CDR3aa: ASSQVVGDAGELF

abundance: -
j_gene: TRBJ2-1
v_gene: TRBV30
CDR3aa: AWSALKGGAFSEF

abundance: once
j_gene: TRBJ2-2
v_gene: TRBV19
CDR3aa: ASSIPLVRLGGTGELF

abundance: -
j_gene: TRBJ2-3
v_gene: TRBV28
CDR3aa: ASSKQGDMADTQY

abundance: -
j_gene: TRBJ2-2
v_gene: TRBV7-2
CDR3aa: ASSYRLAHTGELF

abundance: -
j_gene: TRBJ2-7
v_gene: TRBV27
CDR3aa: ASRPGSPENEQY

abundance: -
j_gene: TRBJ1-4
v_gene: TRBV4-1
CDR3aa: ASSQTGVGTNEKLF

abundance: -
j_gene: TRBJ2-5
v_gene: TRBV19
CDR3aa: ASSMRVGAREETQY

abundance: -
j_gene: TRBJ2-2
v_gene: TRBV11-2
CDR3aa: ASSSSWYSNTGELF

abundance: -
j_gene: TRBJ1-4
v_gene: TRBV9
CDR3aa: ASSKTGVEKLF

abundance: -
j_gene: TRBJ2-2
v_gene: TRBV7-2
CDR3aa: ASSLGRGFPGELF

abundance: -
j_gene: TRBJ2-3
v_gene: TRBV30
CDR3aa: AWSGSGSTDTQY

abundance: -
j_gene: TRBJ2-3
v_gene: TRBV4-1
CDR3aa: ASSQDLTRGVGGADTQY

abundance: -
j_gene: TRBJ2-1
v_gene: TRBV29-1
CDR3aa: SAKQRLANNEQF

abundance: -
j_gene: TRBJ2-3
v_gene: TRBV18
CDR3aa: ASSRGSTDTQY

abundance: -
j_gene: TRBJ2-7
v_gene: TRBV19
CDR3aa: ASSISGSGPYEQY

abundance: -
j_gene: TRBJ1-3
v_gene: TRBV9
CDR3aa: ASSADAVRNTIY

abundance: -
j_gene: TRBJ2-2
v_gene: TRBV2
CDR3aa: ASSQSQFNTGELF

abundance: -
j_gene: TRBJ2-7
v_gene: TRBV7-9
CDR3aa: ASSQELAVNSYEQY

abundance: -
j_gene: TRBJ2-7
v_gene: TRBV5-6
CDR3aa: ASSLFGLAGLEQY

abundance: -
j_gene: TRBJ2-5
v_gene: TRBV2
CDR3aa: ASKKVSSRYQETQY

abundance: -
j_gene: TRBJ2-3
v_gene: TRBV2
CDR3aa: ASSALEDTQY

abundance: -
j_gene: TRBJ1-2
v_gene: TRBV25-1
CDR3aa: ASSEYGYGYT

abundance: -
j_gene: TRBJ2-7
v_gene: TRBV30
CDR3aa: AWRGSYEQY

abundance: -
j_gene: TRBJ2-7
v_gene: TRBV27
CDR3aa: ASSGAPGQNYEQY

abundance: few
j_gene: TRBJ2-7
v_gene: TRBV9
CDR3aa: ASSPSAGSNEQY

abundance: -
j_gene: TRBJ1-1
v_gene: TRBV25-1
CDR3aa: ASRPNTEAF

abundance: once
j_gene: TRBJ2-3
v_gene: TRBV28
CDR3aa: ASSFSLWGLGGTQY

abundance: -
j_gene: TRBJ2-5
v_gene: TRBV10-2
CDR3aa: ASKERTSGEETQY

abundance: -
j_gene: TRBJ2-2
v_gene: TRBV28
CDR3aa: ASSLLAGGSGELF

abundance: -
j_gene: TRBJ2-2
v_gene: TRBV10-2
CDR3aa: ASSGSRQMNTGELF

abundance: -
j_gene: TRBJ2-1
v_gene: TRBV5-6
CDR3aa: ASSLRSGKYNNEQF

abundance: -
j_gene: TRBJ2-2
v_gene: TRBV29-1
CDR3aa: SVAITGNTGELF

abundance: -
j_gene: TRBJ2-5
v_gene: TRBV19
CDR3aa: ASSQQGGQETQY

abundance: -
j_gene: TRBJ2-1
v_gene: TRBV19
CDR3aa: ASSRATSGTYNEQF

abundance: -
j_gene: TRBJ2-3
v_gene: TRBV28
CDR3aa: ASSSHGSGTSGDTQY

abundance: -
j_gene: TRBJ2-4
v_gene: TRBV7-2
CDR3aa: ASSPTTGSNQY

abundance: -
j_gene: TRBJ1-4
v_gene: TRBV28
CDR3aa: ASSRGQARGGRF

abundance: -
j_gene: TRBJ1-5
v_gene: TRBV27
CDR3aa: ASSLPFQPQH

abundance: few
j_gene: TRBJ2-7
v_gene: TRBV29-1
CDR3aa: SVEATQGYEQY

abundance: -
j_gene: TRBJ2-7
v_gene: TRBV5-5
CDR3aa: ASSRGTAEAYEQY

abundance: -
j_gene: TRBJ2-7
v_gene: TRBV9
CDR3aa: ASSVGPGASYEQY

abundance: -
j_gene: TRBJ2-5
v_gene: TRBV28
CDR3aa: ASRRETQY

abundance: -
j_gene: TRBJ1-1
v_gene: TRBV27
CDR3aa: ASGPGQENTEAF

abundance: -
j_gene: TRBJ2-1
v_gene: TRBV2
CDR3aa: ASSAPSGSSYNEQF

abundance: -
j_gene: TRBJ2-1
v_gene: TRBV18
CDR3aa: ASSPLLAGDEQF

abundance: few
j_gene: TRBJ2-2
v_gene: TRBV5-1
CDR3aa: ASSGTASGRFSGELF

abundance: -
j_gene: TRBJ2-5
v_gene: TRBV5-1
CDR3aa: ASSSQTWTGIETQY

abundance: -
j_gene: TRBJ2-1
v_gene: TRBV5-6
CDR3aa: ASSLAGTSAGNEQF

abundance: -
j_gene: TRBJ2-3
v_gene: TRBV19
CDR3aa: ASTNQEMDTQY

abundance: -
j_gene: TRBJ2-4
v_gene: TRBV11-2
CDR3aa: ASSPYSGLLMNIQY

abundance: -
j_gene: TRBJ1-2
v_gene: TRBV6-5
CDR3aa: ASSYLDRDKGYT

abundance: -
j_gene: TRBJ2-3
v_gene: TRBV5-1
CDR3aa: ASSQTSGTDTQY

abundance: -
j_gene: TRBJ1-2
v_gene: TRBV5-1
CDR3aa: ASSLGQNYGYT

abundance: -
j_gene: TRBJ2-1
v_gene: TRBV11-3
CDR3aa: ASSLEFGSGRRNNEQF

abundance: -
j_gene: TRBJ1-1
v_gene: TRBV27
CDR3aa: ASSSAASNTEAF

abundance: -
j_gene: TRBJ2-2
v_gene: TRBV5-4
CDR3aa: ASSLAEGIFTGELF